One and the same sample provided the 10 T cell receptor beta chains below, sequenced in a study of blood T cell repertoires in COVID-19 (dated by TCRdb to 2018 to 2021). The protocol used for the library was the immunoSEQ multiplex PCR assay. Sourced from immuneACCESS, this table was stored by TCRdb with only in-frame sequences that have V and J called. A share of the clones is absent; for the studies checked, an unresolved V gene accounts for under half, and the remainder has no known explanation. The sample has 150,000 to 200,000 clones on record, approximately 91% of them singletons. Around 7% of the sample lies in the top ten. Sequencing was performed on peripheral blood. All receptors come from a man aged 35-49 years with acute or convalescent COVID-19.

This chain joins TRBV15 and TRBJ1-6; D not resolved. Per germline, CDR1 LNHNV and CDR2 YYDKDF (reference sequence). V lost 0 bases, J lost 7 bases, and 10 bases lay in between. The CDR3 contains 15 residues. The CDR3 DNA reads TGTGCCACCAGCAGAGATTACGGAGAGAATTCACCCCTCCACTTT. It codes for CATSRDYGENSPLHF. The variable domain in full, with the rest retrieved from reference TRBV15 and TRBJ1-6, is DAMVIQNPRYQVTQFGKPVTLSCSQTLNHNVMYWYQQKSSQAPKLLFHYYDKDFNNEADTPDNFQSRRPNTSFCFLDIRSPGLGDTAMYLCATSRDYGENSPLHFGNGTRLTVT.

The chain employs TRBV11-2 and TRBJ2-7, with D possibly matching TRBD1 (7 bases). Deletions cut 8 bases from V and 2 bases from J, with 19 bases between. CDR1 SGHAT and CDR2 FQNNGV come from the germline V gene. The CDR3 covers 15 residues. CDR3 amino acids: CASEGAGTIPYEQYF. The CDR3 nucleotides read TGTGCCAGCGAGGGGGCGGGGACCATCCCCTACGAGCAGTACTTC.

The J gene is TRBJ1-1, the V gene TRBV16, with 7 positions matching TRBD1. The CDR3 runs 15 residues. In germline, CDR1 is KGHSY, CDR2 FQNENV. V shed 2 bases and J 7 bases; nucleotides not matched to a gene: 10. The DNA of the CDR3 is TGTGCCAGCAGCCAAGCGGACAGGCCATCAAGTGAAGCTTTCTTT. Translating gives CASSQADRPSSEAFF.

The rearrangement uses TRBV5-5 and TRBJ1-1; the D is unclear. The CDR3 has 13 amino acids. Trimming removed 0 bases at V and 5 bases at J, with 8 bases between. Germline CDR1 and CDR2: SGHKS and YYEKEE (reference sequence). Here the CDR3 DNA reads TGTGCCAGCAGCTTGGGAGGGAGGACTGAAGCTTTCTTT. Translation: CASSLGGRTEAFF.

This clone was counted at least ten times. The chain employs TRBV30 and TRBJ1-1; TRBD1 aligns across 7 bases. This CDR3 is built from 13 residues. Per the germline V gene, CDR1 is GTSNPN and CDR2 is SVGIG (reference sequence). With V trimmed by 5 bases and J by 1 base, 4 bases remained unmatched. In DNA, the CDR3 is TGTGCCTGGTCAGGGGGTGGGAACACTGAAGCTTTCTTT. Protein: CAWSGGGNTEAFF.

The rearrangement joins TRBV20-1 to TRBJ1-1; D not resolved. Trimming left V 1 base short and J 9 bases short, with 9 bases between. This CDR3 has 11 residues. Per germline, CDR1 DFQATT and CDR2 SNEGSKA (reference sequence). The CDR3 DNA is TGCAGTGCTAGAGTTCGGGTTAAAGCTTTCTTT. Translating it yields CSARVRVKAFF.

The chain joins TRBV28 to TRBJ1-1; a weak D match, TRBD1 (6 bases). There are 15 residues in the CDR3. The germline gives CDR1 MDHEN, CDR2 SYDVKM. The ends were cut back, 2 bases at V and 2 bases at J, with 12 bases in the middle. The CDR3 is CASSLLQGINTEAFF. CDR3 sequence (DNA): TGTGCCAGCAGTTTACTTCAGGGGATCAACACTGAAGCTTTCTTT.

As DNA, the CDR3 is TGCGCCAGCAGCCCATCTTGGGCCAGACAAGCTATAATCAGCTCTGGGGCCAACGTCCTGACTTTC. Its translation: CASSPSWARQAIISSGANVLTF. V is TRBV4-3 and J is TRBJ2-6; D ambiguous. CDR3 length equals 22 residues. Deletions cut 4 bases from V and 0 bases from J, with 28 bases between. Per the germline V gene, CDR1 is LGHNA and CDR2 is YSLEER.

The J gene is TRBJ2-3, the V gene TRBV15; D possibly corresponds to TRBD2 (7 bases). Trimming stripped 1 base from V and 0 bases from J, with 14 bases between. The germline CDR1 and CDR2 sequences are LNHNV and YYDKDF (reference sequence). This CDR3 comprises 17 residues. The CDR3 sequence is CATSRGGGGASTDTQYF. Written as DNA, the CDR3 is TGTGCCACCAGCAGAGGGGGGGGCGGGGCAAGCACAGATACGCAGTATTTT.

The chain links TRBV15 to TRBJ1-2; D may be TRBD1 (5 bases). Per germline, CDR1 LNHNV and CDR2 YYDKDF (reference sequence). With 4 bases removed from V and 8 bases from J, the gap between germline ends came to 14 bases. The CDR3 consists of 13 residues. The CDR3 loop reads CATSTRVLGGYTF. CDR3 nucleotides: TGTGCCACCAGCACCAGGGTATTGGGCGGCTACACCTTC.